This TCR beta chain was sequenced for a study of T cell clusters in autoimmune cytopenias. Study details: A median age of around 60 years and mean of approximately 55 years characterized healthy donor controls.

TRB was amplified from around 0.25 ug of peripheral blood genomic DNA per sample. Multiplex touch-down PCR amplified TRB using TRB-A and TRB-B pools in one tube. TCRdb reanalyzed the multiplex PCR reads, giving one entry per CDR3 protein sequence and no DNA. This sample's table reports 3,500 to 5,000 distinct CDR3 sequences. Germline V gene sequence: CDR1 SGHRS, CDR2 YFSETQ. This CDR3 comprises 15 residues. These data are also associated with another study on T cell repertoires in aging, cancer and after chemotherapy. As that report states: Donor ages fell into six groups from 30 or younger up to 70 or older. Clear clonal overlap appeared across healthy donor samples taken over several months to years.

This receptor was identified in a human donor in good health. V gene TRBV5-1 combines with J gene TRBJ1-4; checking the TCRdb D call of TRBD1 is not possible without DNA. Sequenced: peripheral blood. The CDR3 loop reads CASSLDPQGNEKLFF. The entire variable domain, with the rest obtained from reference TRBV5-1 and TRBJ1-4, is as follows: KAGVTQTPRYLIKTRGQQVTLSCSPISGHRSVSWYQQTPGQGLQFLFEYFSETQRNKGNFPGRFSGRQFSNSRSEMNVSTLELGDSALYLCASSLDPQGNEKLFFGSGTQLSVL.